Listed here are 14 T cell receptor beta chains from one sample, sequenced in a study of T-cell memory formation after mild COVID-19. From the 5' RACE reads, TCRdb called clonotypes with MiXCR, one entry per CDR3 protein. Of approximately 440,000 distinct CDR3 sequences in the sample, roughly 20% were seen once. What was sequenced was PBMCs or a T cell subset sorted from them (not recorded which). These receptors were collected from an adult woman who had mild COVID-19 (a few samples of this study predate the infection). Cell type and time point are not known.

This clonotype occurred a few times. The rearrangement joins TRBV7-9 to TRBJ2-1, with a weak D call TRBD2 (5 bases). V was clipped by 2 bases and J by 2 bases, with 10 bases between them. From germline, CDR1 is SEHNR and CDR2 FQNEAQ (reference sequence). The CDR3 contains 15 residues. CDR3 nucleotides: TGTGCCAGCAGCTTAAGGGAGCCCGCCTACAATGAGCAGTTCTTC. Residues: CASSLREPAYNEQFF.

The chain couples TRBV24-1 to TRBJ2-5; 13 nucleotides match TRBD2. V was clipped by 2 bases and J by 5 bases; unmatched bases: 10. The germline gives CDR1 KGHDR, CDR2 SFDVKD. CDR3 length: 18 amino acids. The CDR3 protein is CATSDSRGLAGLSETQYF. The DNA for the CDR3 is TGTGCCACCAGTGATTCACGGGGACTAGCGGGATTAAGTGAGACCCAGTACTTC.

This clonotype was detected only once. The genes are TRBV5-1 and TRBJ1-6; D is possibly TRBD1 (5 bases). V was shortened by 0 bases and J by 9 bases, with 13 bases between the two germline ends. Germline-derived CDR1 and CDR2 are SGHRS and YFSETQ. This CDR3 region has 15 residues. For the CDR3, the DNA is TGCGCCAGCAGCTTGGACGGGGGATTCGGTTCACCCCTCCACTTT. Translation gives CASSLDGGFGSPLHF.

This clonotype was counted a few times. The chain recombines TRBV29-1 with TRBJ2-1; D possibly matches TRBD1 or TRBD2 (5 bases each). This CDR3 is built from 16 residues. Looked up from germline, CDR1 is SQVTM and CDR2 is ANQGSEA. With 4 bases removed from V and 2 bases from J, the gap between germline ends came to 18 bases. The CDR3 DNA reads TGCAGCGTTGGGGGGACGCTGGTAGGAACCTACAATGAGCAGTTCTTC. It encodes CSVGGTLVGTYNEQFF.

The chain couples TRBV11-2 to TRBJ1-2; perhaps TRBD1 as D (6 bases). The CDR3 is 17 residues long. Per germline, CDR1 SGHAT and CDR2 FQNNGV. Trimming pared 2 bases from V and 5 bases from J, leaving 21 bases between. The DNA for the CDR3 is TGTGCCAGCAGCTTATCCCCGGGGGCAGAATTAAGATATGGCTACACCTTC. Translating it yields CASSLSPGAELRYGYTF.

The sample holds a few counts of this clonotype. The gene calls are TRBV6-5 and TRBJ2-1, with 16 bases aligning to TRBD2. V lost 6 bases to trimming and J lost 10 bases; unmatched junction nucleotides: 9. CDR1 is MNHEY, CDR2 SVGAGI, per germline. The CDR3 extends over 16 amino acids. The CDR3 DNA reads as TGTGCCAGCAGCCGGGGACTAGCGGGAGGGCCGGACGAGCAGTTCTTC. Its translation is CASSRGLAGGPDEQFF.

The chain combines TRBV6-2 or TRBV6-3 with TRBJ2-3, with TRBD2 matching over 8 bases. Per germline, CDR1 MNHEY and CDR2 SVGEGT. The CDR3 has 14 amino acids. The V segment lost 5 bases and the J segment 14 bases; nucleotides outside the gene matches: 15. Written as DNA, the CDR3 is TGTGCCAGCAGTCCCAATGGGGATACTAGCGGTGGGTATTTT. Protein: CASSPNGDTSGGYF.

This clonotype occurred a few times. The chain uses TRBV5-4 and TRBJ1-2; D is possibly TRBD1 (6 bases). Germline V gene lookup returns CDR1 SGHNT and CDR2 YYREEE (reference sequence). V lost 0 bases, J lost 1 base, and 13 bases lay in between. CDR3 length: 16 residues. The CDR3 coding sequence is TGTGCCAGCAGCTTGGTCGGCGCAGGGGTTAACTATGGCTACACCTTC. This codes for CASSLVGAGVNYGYTF.

This clonotype was seen a few times. The genes are TRBV27 and TRBJ1-6; possible D gene TRBD1, 5 bases. V was trimmed by 2 bases and J by 6 bases, leaving 11 bases between them. Looked up from germline, CDR1 is MNHEY and CDR2 is SMNVEV (reference sequence). CDR3 size: 15 residues. CDR3 DNA sequence: TGTGCCAGCAGTTTAGTGGGGGAGATTAATTCACCCCTCCACTTT. As protein: CASSLVGEINSPLHF.

This clonotype was detected only a few times. This rearrangement joins TRBV18 to TRBJ2-7, with 8 bases aligning to TRBD1. V lost 3 bases to trimming and J lost 2 bases; unmatched junction nucleotides: 9. The CDR3 is 16 residues long. Per germline, CDR1 KGHSH and CDR2 LQKENI. This chain's CDR3 is CASSPGSQTGAYEQYF. CDR3 nucleotides: TGTGCCAGCTCACCGGGTTCTCAGACAGGGGCCTACGAGCAGTACTTC.

V is TRBV7-9 and J is TRBJ2-1; TRBD2 agrees at 10 bases. After removal of 0 bases from V and 5 bases from J, the junction contained 13 bases not matched to a gene. CDR1 and CDR2 from the germline V gene are SEHNR and FQNEAQ (reference sequence). CDR3 length: 19 amino acids. The CDR3 DNA reads as TGTGCCAGCAGCTTAGCCCGGCTAGCGGGGGAACAGTGGGACAATGAGCAGTTCTTC. Its protein product is CASSLARLAGEQWDNEQFF.

This clonotype was detected only a few times. The genes are TRBV6-4 and TRBJ2-1, with D hard to call. This CDR3 contains 13 residues. V lost 3 bases, J lost 11 bases, and 14 bases lay in between. Germline CDR1 is MRHNA and CDR2 is SNTAGT. CDR3 amino acids: CASSESGSPKQFF. The CDR3 coding sequence is TGTGCCAGCAGTGAAAGTGGGTCACCCAAGCAGTTCTTC.

This clonotype was seen more than once but under ten times. The chain employs TRBV11-2 and TRBJ2-2, with no clear D. From germline, CDR1 is SGHAT and CDR2 FQNNGV. V dropped 5 bases and J dropped 8 bases, with 9 bases sitting between them. The CDR3 is made up of 12 amino acids. As DNA, the CDR3 is TGTGCCAGCAGCCACGGACCTGGGGAGCTGTTTTTT. Protein sequence: CASSHGPGELFF.

This clonotype was detected a few times. This chain uses TRBV24-1 with TRBJ2-3; 9 bases align to TRBD2. V lost 2 bases to trimming and J lost 1 base; unmatched junction nucleotides: 9. CDR1 is KGHDR and CDR2 is SFDVKD in the germline V gene. The CDR3 spans 18 residues. This CDR3 reads CATSDSPRSGRRTDTQYF. The CDR3, as DNA: TGTGCCACCAGTGATTCCCCACGAAGCGGGAGGCGCACAGATACGCAGTATTTT.